The rows below give T cell receptor beta chains drawn from one sample of a study of blood T cell repertoires in COVID-19. Using immunoSEQ multiplex PCR, the repertoire was profiled, and TCRdb retains in-frame clones only, with some absent. Of under 200,000 clones detected, around 90% appear once; the ten largest clones hold approximately 0.5%. What was sequenced was peripheral blood. These receptors all come from a man between 45 and 60 years old with acute or convalescent COVID-19. The CDR3 runs from the conserved cysteine through the conserved F or W. A D gene is named only where the DNA matches it firmly. Clone size appears in some rows only: once, few, many, or a class for an expanded clone.

DNA: TGTGCCAGCAGCCAAGATTCTCGCTCCGGGAATGAAAAACTGTTTTTT
CDR3: CASSQDSRSGNEKLFF
size: .
length: 16
V: TRBV3-1/TRBV3-2
J: TRBJ1-4
D: .

DNA: TGTGCCAGCAGCTTAGTAACGGGAGGGCCGGAGACCCAGTACTTC
CDR3: CASSLVTGGPETQYF
size: .
length: 15
V: TRBV7-2
J: TRBJ2-5
D: TRBD2

DNA: TGTGCCAGCTCACCGATCGCGGGAGGCACTGAGCAGTTCTTC
CDR3: CASSPIAGGTEQFF
size: .
length: 14
V: TRBV18
J: TRBJ2-1
D: TRBD2

DNA: TGTGCCAGTAGTATTGATAACGGCCTAGGCTATAGCAATCAGCCCCAGCATTTT
CDR3: CASSIDNGLGYSNQPQHF
size: .
length: 18
V: TRBV19
J: TRBJ1-5
D: .

DNA: TGTGCCATCCACTCTGGGCAGAACACCGGGGAGCTGTTTTTT
CDR3: CAIHSGQNTGELFF
size: once
length: 14
V: TRBV10-3
J: TRBJ2-2
D: .

DNA: TGCGCCAGCAGCTCTTTGACAGTGAACACTGAAGCTTTCTTT
CDR3: CASSSLTVNTEAFF
size: .
length: 14
V: TRBV5-1
J: TRBJ1-1
D: .

DNA: TGTGCCAGCAGCTTGTGGGACAGACAAGAGACCCAGTACTTC
CDR3: CASSLWDRQETQYF
size: .
length: 14
V: TRBV7-3
J: TRBJ2-5
D: TRBD1

DNA: TGTGCCAGCAGCCGGTACAGGGTTTCTGGAAACACCATATATTTT
CDR3: CASSRYRVSGNTIYF
size: once
length: 15
V: TRBV3-1/TRBV3-2
J: TRBJ1-3
D: .

DNA: TGCGCCAGCAGCTTGGCCGGAAGGACAGGGGCCGGGGAGCTGTTTTTT
CDR3: CASSLAGRTGAGELFF
size: .
length: 16
V: TRBV5-1
J: TRBJ2-2
D: TRBD1

DNA: TGCGCCAGCAGTGGCTCAGACAGGGCCAGTTCACCCCTCCACTTT
CDR3: CASSGSDRASSPLHF
size: .
length: 15
V: TRBV10-2
J: TRBJ1-6
D: TRBD1

DNA: TGTGCCAGCAGAATTCTGCACAGGCAAAGTTCACCCCTCCACTTT
CDR3: CASRILHRQSSPLHF
size: .
length: 15
V: TRBV28
J: TRBJ1-6
D: .

DNA: TGTGCCAGCTCAGCGCTGTTCACGACAGAAACTAATGAAAAACTGTTTTTT
CDR3: CASSALFTTETNEKLFF
size: once
length: 17
V: TRBV18
J: TRBJ1-4
D: .

DNA: TGTGCCAGCAGCTTAGAAGGTTTAGGGGTAGACACTGAAGCTTTCTTT
CDR3: CASSLEGLGVDTEAFF
size: .
length: 16
V: TRBV7-8
J: TRBJ1-1
D: .

DNA: TGTGCCAGCACCCAGACAGATACGCAGTATTTT
CDR3: CASTQTDTQYF
size: few
length: 11
V: TRBV28
J: TRBJ2-3
D: .

DNA: TGTGCCAGCAGCCCTACGGGAAATCAGCCCCAGCATTTT
CDR3: CASSPTGNQPQHF
size: .
length: 13
V: TRBV11-2
J: TRBJ1-5
D: .

DNA: TGTGCCACCAGTGACTCGGGGACTAGCGGGAGGGCCATCGATGAGCAGTTCTTC
CDR3: CATSDSGTSGRAIDEQFF
size: .
length: 18
V: TRBV24-1
J: TRBJ2-1
D: TRBD2

DNA: TGTGCCAGCAGTACCAATCTACAGGGCTACACCTTC
CDR3: CASSTNLQGYTF
size: .
length: 12
V: TRBV28
J: TRBJ1-2
D: .

DNA: TGTGCCAGCAGCTTAGGGCTAGCGGGTATAGCCAAAAACATTCAGTACTTC
CDR3: CASSLGLAGIAKNIQYF
size: few
length: 17
V: TRBV7-2
J: TRBJ2-4
D: TRBD2

DNA: TGTGCCAGCAGCGTACGACGGGCGGGGGCCGGGGAGCTGTTTTTT
CDR3: CASSVRRAGAGELFF
size: .
length: 15
V: TRBV9
J: TRBJ2-2
D: TRBD2

DNA: TGTGCCAGCAGCTTATCCCATTCATCGAACACTGAAGCTTTCTTT
CDR3: CASSLSHSSNTEAFF
size: .
length: 15
V: TRBV7-6
J: TRBJ1-1
D: .

DNA: TGTGCCAGCAGTTTCGCACTAGCAGACACAGATACGCAGTATTTT
CDR3: CASSFALADTDTQYF
size: .
length: 15
V: TRBV28
J: TRBJ2-3
D: .

DNA: TGTGCCACCAGCAGAGATGGTAGAGGGGCGGGGGAAAACATTCAGTACTTC
CDR3: CATSRDGRGAGENIQYF
size: .
length: 17
V: TRBV15
J: TRBJ2-4
D: TRBD2

DNA: TGTGCCAGTAGTGGGACAGGGGGAAATCAGCCCCAGCATTTT
CDR3: CASSGTGGNQPQHF
size: .
length: 14
V: TRBV19
J: TRBJ1-5
D: TRBD1

DNA: TGTGCCAGCAGTTTTGACAGGGGGCTAGGAGAGACCCAGTACTTC
CDR3: CASSFDRGLGETQYF
size: few
length: 15
V: TRBV9
J: TRBJ2-5
D: TRBD1

DNA: TGTGCCAGCAGCAAAGGGCGGGTTCGGACAGGGCACGGGGAGCTGTTTTTT
CDR3: CASSKGRVRTGHGELFF
size: .
length: 17
V: TRBV11-2
J: TRBJ2-2
D: TRBD1

DNA: TGTGCCAGCAGTTACTCGAGGACTAGGGGGTATGGCTACACCTTC
CDR3: CASSYSRTRGYGYTF
size: .
length: 15
V: TRBV6-2/TRBV6-3
J: TRBJ1-2
D: .

DNA: TGTGCCAGTAGCGGGACAGGAGGCAATCAGCCCCAGCATTTT
CDR3: CASSGTGGNQPQHF
size: .
length: 14
V: TRBV19
J: TRBJ1-5
D: TRBD1

DNA: TGCGCCAGCAGCTTGGGTGGGAGGGAGACCCAGTACTTC
CDR3: CASSLGGRETQYF
size: .
length: 13
V: TRBV5-1
J: TRBJ2-5
D: .

DNA: TGTGCCAGCAGTCGACTCACGATCCAGCCCCAGCATTTT
CDR3: CASSRLTIQPQHF
size: .
length: 13
V: TRBV28
J: TRBJ1-5
D: .

DNA: TGCGCCAGCAGCTTCCTCGGGGGGGCCAGCGCTGAGAGAAGGTACAATGAGCAGTTCTTC
CDR3: CASSFLGGASAERRYNEQFF
size: .
length: 20
V: TRBV5-1
J: TRBJ2-1
D: TRBD2

DNA: TGTGCCAGCTCACCAGTCGGCTACAGCACCGGGAGCTATGGCTACACCTTC
CDR3: CASSPVGYSTGSYGYTF
size: .
length: 17
V: TRBV18
J: TRBJ1-2
D: .